Included here is one T cell receptor (beta chain) sequence, with context. Its cognate antigen is unknown. These data are taken from a study of radiation and T cells in renal cell carcinoma. Study-wide points: Top tumor clonotypes rose in blood 2 weeks post-radiation, then contracted. No pretreatment tumor biopsies were available for baseline clonotypes.

As for time point: baseline pretreatment blood. Treatment noted: 15 Gy SBRT to primary tumor, nephrectomy 4 weeks later. V lost 3 bases and J 1 base, leaving 15 bases between the germline ends. This CDR3 has 16 residues. Germline V gene sequence: CDR1 SGHDT, CDR2 YYEEEE. Method: immunoSEQ multiplex PCR; TCRdb's copy keeps in-frame clones and lacks some. Here the sample spans 110,000 to 150,000 clones, roughly 83% being singletons. The source was blood, collected from a patient whose treatment included radiotherapy and nephrectomy. This clonotype was obtained from a woman aged 50 to 60 with renal cell carcinoma. The J gene is TRBJ2-3, the V gene TRBV5-6; D possibly matches TRBD1 or TRBD2 (5 bases each). The CDR3 DNA reads as TGTGCCAGCAGCTCTCTCCGGGACGTCGGCACAGATACGCAGTATTTT. This translates into CASSSLRDVGTDTQYF.